This T cell receptor beta chain comes out of a study of high-grade serous ovarian cancer treatment subgroups. Study outcomes and limitations: Repertoire similarity ranged about 0.1 to 0.85 between tumors of one patient.

Repertoires were generated with immunoSEQ multiplex PCR, while TCRdb's copy carries only in-frame clones and drops some. The sample carries about 15,000 clones, 70% to 90% recorded once. Tumor samples were taken before definitive surgery or chemotherapy. Concerning this clone: Antigen specificity is unknown.

This clonotype was obtained from a human donor with high-grade serous ovarian cancer. The source material was tumor tissue.

The CDR3 DNA sequence: TGTGCCAGCAGCTCCCAAGCATCGAAAGGGGGTCTACAGGCCTACGAGCAGTACTTC. The encoded protein is CASSSQASKGGLQAYEQYF. The chain couples TRBV5-6 to TRBJ2-7; the D gene is possibly TRBD1 (6 bases). Trimming pared 3 bases from V and 2 bases from J, leaving 27 bases between. Germline V CDR1 and CDR2: SGHDT, YYEEEE. The CDR3 totals 19 residues.